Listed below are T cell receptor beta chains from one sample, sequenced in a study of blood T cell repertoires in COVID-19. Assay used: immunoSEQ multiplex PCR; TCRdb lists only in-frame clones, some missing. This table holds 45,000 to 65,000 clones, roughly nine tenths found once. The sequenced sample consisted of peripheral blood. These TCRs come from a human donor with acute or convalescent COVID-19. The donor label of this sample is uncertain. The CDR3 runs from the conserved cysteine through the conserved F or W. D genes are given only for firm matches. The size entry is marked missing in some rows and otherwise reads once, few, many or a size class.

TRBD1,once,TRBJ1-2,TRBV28,TGTGCCAGCAGTTTACAGGGGGCTATAGACTATGGCTACACCTTC,CASSLQGAIDYGYTF
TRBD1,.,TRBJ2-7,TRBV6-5,TGTGCCAGCAACCTTCAGGGGGCTGGTCCCTACGAGCAGTACTTC,CASNLQGAGPYEQYF
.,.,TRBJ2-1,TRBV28,TGTGCCAGCAGTTTAATCTCGCCGGGAAACAATGAGCAGTTCTTC,CASSLISPGNNEQFF
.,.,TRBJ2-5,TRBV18,TGTGCCAGCTCACCTCAGCAGGCTCAAGAGACCCAGTACTTC,CASSPQQAQETQYF
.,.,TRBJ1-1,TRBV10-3,TGTGCCATCAGCGAAAAACAGGGCGTGAACACTGAAGCTTTCTTT,CAISEKQGVNTEAFF
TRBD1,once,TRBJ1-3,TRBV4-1,TGCGCCAGCAGGGACAGGAGCTCTGGAAACACCATATATTTT,CASRDRSSGNTIYF
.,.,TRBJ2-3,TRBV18,TGTGCCAGCTCACGACTATCTGAAACAGATACGCAGTATTTT,CASSRLSETDTQYF
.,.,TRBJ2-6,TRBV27,TGTGCCAGCACCCCAGCGGAGGCTGGGGCCAACGTCCTGACTTTC,CASTPAEAGANVLTF
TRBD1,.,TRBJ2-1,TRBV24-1,TGTGCCACCGGGACAGAGTACAATGAGCAGTTCTTC,CATGTEYNEQFF
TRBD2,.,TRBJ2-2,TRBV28,TGTGCCAGCAGTTATCCGCGGGAGACACCGAACACCGGGGAGCTGTTTTTT,CASSYPRETPNTGELFF
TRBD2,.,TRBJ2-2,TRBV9,TGTGCCAGCAGCAAGACTAGCGGGAGATCCTCCGGGGAGCTGTTTTTT,CASSKTSGRSSGELFF
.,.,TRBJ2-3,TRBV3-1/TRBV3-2,TGTGCCAGCAGCCCAGCCCGACGCCCCGGGACAGATACGCAGTATTTT,CASSPARRPGTDTQYF
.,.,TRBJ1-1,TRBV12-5,TGTGCTAGTGGAAGAGGTCCCCCTAGTAACACTGAAGCTTTCTTT,CASGRGPPSNTEAFF
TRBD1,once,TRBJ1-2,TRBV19,TGTGCCAGTAGATCTCGGGGAGGACAGGAGAACTATGGCTACACCTTC,CASRSRGGQENYGYTF
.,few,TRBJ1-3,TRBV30,TGTGCCTGTCCGGCGGCGGGGGTCCCTTCTGGAAACACCATATATTTT,CACPAAGVPSGNTIYF
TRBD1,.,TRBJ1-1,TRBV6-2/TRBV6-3,TGTGCCAGCAGTTACAATCCAGGGGGCCCCATGAACACTGAAGCTTTCTTT,CASSYNPGGPMNTEAFF
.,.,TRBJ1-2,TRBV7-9,TGTGCCAGCACCCTAGGGGTTACAGTTGACTATGGCTACACCTTC,CASTLGVTVDYGYTF
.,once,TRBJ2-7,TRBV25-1,TGTGCCAGCGCCCGGGGTAAATCGAGCTACGAGCAGTACTTC,CASARGKSSYEQYF
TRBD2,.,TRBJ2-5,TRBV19,TGTGCCAGTAGTAACGGGGGGGCCGAAGAGACCCAGTACTTC,CASSNGGAEETQYF
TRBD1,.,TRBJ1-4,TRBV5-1,TGCGCCAGCAGCTGGGGACAGGGGGGGAATGAAAAACTGTTTTTT,CASSWGQGGNEKLFF
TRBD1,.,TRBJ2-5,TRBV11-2,TGTGCCAGCAGCCCGGCCCCGACAGGGGCCCAAGAGACCCAGTACTTC,CASSPAPTGAQETQYF
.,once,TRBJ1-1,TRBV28,TGTGCCAGCAGTCCACACCTGAACACTGAAGCTTTCTTT,CASSPHLNTEAFF
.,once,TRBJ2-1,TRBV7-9,TGTGCCAGCAGCTTCGGTCCCCCCTCCTACAATGAGCAGTTCTTC,CASSFGPPSYNEQFF
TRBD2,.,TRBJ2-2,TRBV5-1,TGCGCCAGCAGCTACGGACTAGCGGTCTCCAACGGGGAGCTGTTTTTT,CASSYGLAVSNGELFF
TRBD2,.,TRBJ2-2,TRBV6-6,TGTGCCAGCAGTCCCCCGGGGCGGGAGGGCCGGAACACCGGGGAGCTGTTTTTT,CASSPPGREGRNTGELFF
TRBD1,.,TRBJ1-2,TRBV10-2,TGCGCCAGCAGTGAGTCGGACAGGGCGGGCTATGGCTACACCTTC,CASSESDRAGYGYTF
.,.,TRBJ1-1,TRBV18,TGTGCCAGCTCCACAGGGCTCACTGAAGCTTTCTTT,CASSTGLTEAFF
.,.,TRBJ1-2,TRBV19,TGTGCCAGAGACAGGAGCTATGGCTACACCTTC,CARDRSYGYTF
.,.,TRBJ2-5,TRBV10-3,TGTGCCATCAGTTTGACCGACAGGCAAGAGACCCAGTACTTC,CAISLTDRQETQYF
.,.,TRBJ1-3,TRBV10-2,TGCGCCAGCAGTGAGTCGGTACAGGGAATCTCTGGAAACACCATATATTTT,CASSESVQGISGNTIYF
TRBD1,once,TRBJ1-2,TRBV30,TGTGCCTGGAGTCCTGGACAGGGGGCCTACGGCTACACCTTC,CAWSPGQGAYGYTF
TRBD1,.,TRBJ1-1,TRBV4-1,TGCGCCAGCAGCCAAGCCTTGGACAGGGGGACGGTTATACGTACTGAAGCTTTCTTT,CASSQALDRGTVIRTEAFF
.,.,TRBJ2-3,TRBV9,TGTGCCAGCAGCGTGGGGCGAGGCACAGATACGCAGTATTTT,CASSVGRGTDTQYF
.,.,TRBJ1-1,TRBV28,TGTGCCAGCAGGCCCCCCGGGTCGGGGAGGACTGAAGCTTTCTTT,CASRPPGSGRTEAFF
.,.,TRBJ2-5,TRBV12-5,TGTGCTAGTGGTTCCACCGGTACCCCGGGGGAGACCCAGTACTTC,CASGSTGTPGETQYF
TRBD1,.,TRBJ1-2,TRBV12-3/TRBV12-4,TGTGCCAGCACCCTCGGACAGGAGTATGGCTACACCTTC,CASTLGQEYGYTF
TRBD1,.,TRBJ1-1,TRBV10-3,TGTGCCATCAGTGAGGGGACAGAGAAGAACACTGAAGCTTTCTTT,CAISEGTEKNTEAFF
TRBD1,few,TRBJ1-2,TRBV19,TGTGCCAGTAGTATAGCAGGGGGCCAAAACTATGGCTACACCTTC,CASSIAGGQNYGYTF
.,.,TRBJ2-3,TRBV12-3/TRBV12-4,TGTGCCAGCAGTTTTCAGATTACAGATACGCAGTATTTT,CASSFQITDTQYF
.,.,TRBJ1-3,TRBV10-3,TGTGCCACCGGGGGGACAACCGGAAACACCATATATTTT,CATGGTTGNTIYF
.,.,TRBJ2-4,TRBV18,TGTGCCAGCTCACCAGCCACGGGGGTGCGGGAAAACATTCAGTACTTC,CASSPATGVRENIQYF
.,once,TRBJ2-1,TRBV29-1,TGCAGCGTTGAACGTGACACCGGAAAGAGCCCCTACAATGAGCAGTTCTTC,CSVERDTGKSPYNEQFF
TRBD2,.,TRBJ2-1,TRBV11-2,TGTGCCAGCAGCTCTTTAGCGGGGGGGCTTGGTGAGCAGTTCTTC,CASSSLAGGLGEQFF
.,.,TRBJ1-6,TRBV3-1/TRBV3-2,TGTGCCAGCAGCCAAGCCACGGATTCACCCCTCCACTTT,CASSQATDSPLHF
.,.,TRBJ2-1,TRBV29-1,TGCAGCGCCGGCCTCCGGGGAGCCTACAATGAGCAGTTCTTC,CSAGLRGAYNEQFF
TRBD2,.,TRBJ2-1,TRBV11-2,TGTGCCAGCAGCTTATTAGGGACTAGCGGGGGCGTCAATGAGCAGTTCTTC,CASSLLGTSGGVNEQFF
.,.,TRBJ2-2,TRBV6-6,TGTGCCAGCAGTCCTAGCGAGGGCGTCGCGAACACCGGGGAGCTGTTTTTT,CASSPSEGVANTGELFF
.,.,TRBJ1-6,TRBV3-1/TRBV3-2,TGTGCCAGCAGCCAAGCTTTACAGAGTTCCTATAATTCACCCCTCCACTTT,CASSQALQSSYNSPLHF
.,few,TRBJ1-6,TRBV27,TGTGCCAGCAGTTCAAGACCCGTCGGGTCCCTCCACTTT,CASSSRPVGSLHF
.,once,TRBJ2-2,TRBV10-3,TGTGCCATCAGTGGTGATAGCGGGAACACCGGGGAGCTGTTTTTT,CAISGDSGNTGELFF
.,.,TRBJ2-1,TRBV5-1,TGCGCCAGCAGCCTCGGAGGGGGCAACAACAATGAGCAGTTCTTC,CASSLGGGNNNEQFF
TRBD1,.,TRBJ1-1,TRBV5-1,TGCGCCAGCAGCTACGGACAGGGGTACACTGAAGCTTTCTTT,CASSYGQGYTEAFF
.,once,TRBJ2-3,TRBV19,TGTGCCAGTAGTATCGGAGGGTTCGGAGATACGCAGTATTTT,CASSIGGFGDTQYF
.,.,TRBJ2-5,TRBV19,TGTGCCAGTAGTGCCTACGAAGAGACCCAGTACTTC,CASSAYEETQYF